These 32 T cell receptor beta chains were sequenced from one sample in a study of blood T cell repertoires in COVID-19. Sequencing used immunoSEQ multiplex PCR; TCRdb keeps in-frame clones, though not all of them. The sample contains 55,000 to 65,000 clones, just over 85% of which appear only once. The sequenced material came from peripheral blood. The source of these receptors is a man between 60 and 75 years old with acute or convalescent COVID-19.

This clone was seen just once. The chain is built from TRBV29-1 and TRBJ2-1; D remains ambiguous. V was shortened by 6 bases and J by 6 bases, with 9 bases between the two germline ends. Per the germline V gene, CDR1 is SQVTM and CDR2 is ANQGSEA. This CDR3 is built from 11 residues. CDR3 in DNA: TGCAGCGTGGAGACCCGCAATGAGCAGTTCTTC. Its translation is CSVETRNEQFF.

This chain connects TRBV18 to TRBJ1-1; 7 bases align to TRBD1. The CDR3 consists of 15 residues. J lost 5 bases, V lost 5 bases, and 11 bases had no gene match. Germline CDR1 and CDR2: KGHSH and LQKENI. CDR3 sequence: CASSERTGAVTEAFF. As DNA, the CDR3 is TGTGCCAGCTCAGAGCGGACAGGAGCGGTTACTGAAGCTTTCTTT.

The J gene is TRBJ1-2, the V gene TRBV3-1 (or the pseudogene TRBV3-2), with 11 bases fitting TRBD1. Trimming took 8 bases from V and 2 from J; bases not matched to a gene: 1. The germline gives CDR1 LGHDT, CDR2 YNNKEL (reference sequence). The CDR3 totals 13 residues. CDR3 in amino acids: CASGDRGNYGYTF. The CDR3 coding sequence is TGTGCCAGCGGGGACAGGGGGAACTATGGCTACACCTTC.

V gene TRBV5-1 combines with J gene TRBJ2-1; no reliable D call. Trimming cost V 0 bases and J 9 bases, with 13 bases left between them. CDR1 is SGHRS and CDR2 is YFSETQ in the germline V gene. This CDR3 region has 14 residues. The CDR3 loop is CASSLDSGQLEQFF. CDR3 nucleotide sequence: TGCGCCAGCAGCTTGGATAGTGGGCAGCTTGAGCAGTTCTTC.

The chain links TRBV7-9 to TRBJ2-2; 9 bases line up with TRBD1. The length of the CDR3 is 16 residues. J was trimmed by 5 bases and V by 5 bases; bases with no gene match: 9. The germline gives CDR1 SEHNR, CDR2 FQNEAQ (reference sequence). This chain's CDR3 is CASSRHGTGITGELFF. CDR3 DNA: TGTGCCAGCAGCCGACACGGGACAGGGATAACCGGGGAGCTGTTTTTT.

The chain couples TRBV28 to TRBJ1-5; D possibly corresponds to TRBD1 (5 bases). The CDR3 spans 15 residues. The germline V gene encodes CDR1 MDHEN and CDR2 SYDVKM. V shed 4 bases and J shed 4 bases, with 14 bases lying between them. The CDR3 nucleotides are TGTGCCAGCAGTTCTGGTATGGGACTGAATCAGCCCCAGCATTTT. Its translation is CASSSGMGLNQPQHF.

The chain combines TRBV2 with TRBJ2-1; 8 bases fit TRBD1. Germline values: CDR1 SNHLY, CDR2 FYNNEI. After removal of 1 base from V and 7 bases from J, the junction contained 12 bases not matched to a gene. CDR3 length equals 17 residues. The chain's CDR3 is CASSEGQGASGRNEQFF. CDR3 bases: TGTGCCAGCAGTGAAGGGCAGGGGGCGTCAGGTCGGAATGAGCAGTTCTTC.

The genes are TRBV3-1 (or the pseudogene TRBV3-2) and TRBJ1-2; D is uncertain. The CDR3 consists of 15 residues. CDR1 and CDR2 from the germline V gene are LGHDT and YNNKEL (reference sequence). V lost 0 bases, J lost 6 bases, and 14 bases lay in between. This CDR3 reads CASSQEAQSPDGYTF. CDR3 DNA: TGTGCCAGCAGCCAAGAGGCACAGAGCCCTGATGGCTACACCTTC.

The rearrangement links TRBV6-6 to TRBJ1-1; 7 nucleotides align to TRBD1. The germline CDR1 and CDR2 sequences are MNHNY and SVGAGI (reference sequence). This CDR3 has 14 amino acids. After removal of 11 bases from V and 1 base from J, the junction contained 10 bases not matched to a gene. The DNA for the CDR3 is TGTGCCTGCCGCCGAGGGGGCGAGAACACTGAAGCTTTCTTT. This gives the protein CACRRGGENTEAFF.

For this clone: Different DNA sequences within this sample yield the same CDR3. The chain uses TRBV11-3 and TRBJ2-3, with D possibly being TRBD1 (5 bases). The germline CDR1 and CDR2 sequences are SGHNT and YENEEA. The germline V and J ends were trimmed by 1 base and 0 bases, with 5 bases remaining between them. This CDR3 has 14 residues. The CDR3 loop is CASSLGGSTDTQYF. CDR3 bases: TGTGCCAGCAGCTTAGGGGGCAGCACAGATACGCAGTATTTT.

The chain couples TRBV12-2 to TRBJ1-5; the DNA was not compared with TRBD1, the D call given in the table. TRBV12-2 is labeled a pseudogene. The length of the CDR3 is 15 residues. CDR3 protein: CASRPGQEWGQPQHF. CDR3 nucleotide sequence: TGTGCAAGTCGCCCCGGACAGGAGTGGGGTCAGCCCCAGCATTTT.

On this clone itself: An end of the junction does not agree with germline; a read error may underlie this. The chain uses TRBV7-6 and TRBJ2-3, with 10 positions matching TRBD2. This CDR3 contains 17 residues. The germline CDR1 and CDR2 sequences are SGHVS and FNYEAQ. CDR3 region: CASSLVAASGSRDTQYF. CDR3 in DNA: TGTGCCAGCAGCTTAGTCGCGGCTAGCGGGAGCAGAGATACGCAGTATTTT.

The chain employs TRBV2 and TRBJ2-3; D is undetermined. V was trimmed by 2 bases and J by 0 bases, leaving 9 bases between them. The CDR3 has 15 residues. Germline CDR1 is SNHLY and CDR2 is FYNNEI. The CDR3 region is CASSERLVSTDTQYF. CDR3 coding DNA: TGTGCCAGCAGTGAACGTCTAGTAAGCACAGATACGCAGTATTTT.

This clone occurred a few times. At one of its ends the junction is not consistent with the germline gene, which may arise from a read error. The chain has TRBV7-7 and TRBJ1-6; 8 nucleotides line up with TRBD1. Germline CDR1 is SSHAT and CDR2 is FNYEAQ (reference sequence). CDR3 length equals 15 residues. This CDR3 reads CASSLDRAPNSPLHF. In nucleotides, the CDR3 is TGTGCTAGCAGCTTGGACAGGGCCCCTAATTCACCCCTCCACTTT.

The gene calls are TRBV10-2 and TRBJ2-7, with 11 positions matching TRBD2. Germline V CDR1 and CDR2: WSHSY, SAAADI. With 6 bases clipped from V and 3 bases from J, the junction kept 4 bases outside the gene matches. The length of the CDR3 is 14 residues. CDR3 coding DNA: TGCGCCAGCAGGCCCGGACTAGCGGGCTACGAGCAGTACTTC. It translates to CASRPGLAGYEQYF.

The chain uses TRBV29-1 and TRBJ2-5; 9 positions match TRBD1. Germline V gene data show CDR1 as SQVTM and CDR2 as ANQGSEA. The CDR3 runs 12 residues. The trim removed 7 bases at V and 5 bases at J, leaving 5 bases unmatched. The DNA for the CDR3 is TGCAGCGCACAGGGGGCAGGGGAGACCCAGTACTTC. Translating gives CSAQGAGETQYF. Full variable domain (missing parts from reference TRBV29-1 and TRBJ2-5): SAVISQKPSRDICQRGTSLTIQCQVDSQVTMMFWYRQQPGQSLTLIATANQGSEATYESGFVIDKFPISRPNLTFSTLTVSNMSPEDSSIYLCSAQGAGETQYFGPGTRLLVL.

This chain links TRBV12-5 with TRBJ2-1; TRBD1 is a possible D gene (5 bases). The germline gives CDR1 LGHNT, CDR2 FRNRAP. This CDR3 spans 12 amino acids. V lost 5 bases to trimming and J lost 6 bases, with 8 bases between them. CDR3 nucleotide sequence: TGTGCTAGTGGTATCCAGGGCAATGAGCAGTTCTTC. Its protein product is CASGIQGNEQFF.

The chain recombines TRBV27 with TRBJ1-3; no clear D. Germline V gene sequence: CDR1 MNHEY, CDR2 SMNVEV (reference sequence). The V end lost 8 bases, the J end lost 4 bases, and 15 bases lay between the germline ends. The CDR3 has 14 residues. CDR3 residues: CASQSSGSGNTIYF. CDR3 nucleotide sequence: TGTGCCAGCCAGTCGTCGGGATCCGGAAACACCATATATTTT.

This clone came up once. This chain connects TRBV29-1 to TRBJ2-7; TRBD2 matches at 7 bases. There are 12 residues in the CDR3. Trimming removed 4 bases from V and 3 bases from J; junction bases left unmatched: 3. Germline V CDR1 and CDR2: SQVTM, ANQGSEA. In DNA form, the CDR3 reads TGCAGCGTTGCAACTAGCGACTACGAGCAGTACTTC. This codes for CSVATSDYEQYF.

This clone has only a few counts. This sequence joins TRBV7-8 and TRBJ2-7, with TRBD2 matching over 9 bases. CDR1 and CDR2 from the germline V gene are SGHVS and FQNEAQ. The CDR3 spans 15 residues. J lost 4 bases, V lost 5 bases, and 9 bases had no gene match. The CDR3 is CASSPSRREGYEQYF. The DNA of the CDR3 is TGTGCCAGCAGCCCTAGCCGGCGGGAGGGGTACGAGCAGTACTTC.

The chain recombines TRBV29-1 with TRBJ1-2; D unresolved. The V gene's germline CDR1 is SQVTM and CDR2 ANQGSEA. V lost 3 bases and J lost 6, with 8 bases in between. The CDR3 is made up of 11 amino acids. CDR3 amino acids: CSVDGFDGYTF. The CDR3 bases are TGCAGCGTTGACGGGTTCGATGGCTACACCTTC.

The CDR3 nucleotides read TGTGCCAGCAGCGTGGGGACAGGGGGGCAGCCCCAGCATTTT. This sequence encodes CASSVGTGGQPQHF. V and J are TRBV9 and TRBJ1-5, with 11 positions matching TRBD1. The CDR3 totals 14 residues. Trimming cost V 2 bases and J 7 bases; bases outside gene matches: 2. Germline lookup yields CDR1 SGDLS and CDR2 YYNGEE.

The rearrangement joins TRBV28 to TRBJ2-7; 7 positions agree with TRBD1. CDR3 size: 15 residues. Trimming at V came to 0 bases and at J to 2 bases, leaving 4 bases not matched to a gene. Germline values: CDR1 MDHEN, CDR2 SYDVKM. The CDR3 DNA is TGTGCCAGCAGTTTATGGGGACAGATTACCTACGAGCAGTACTTC. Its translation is CASSLWGQITYEQYF.

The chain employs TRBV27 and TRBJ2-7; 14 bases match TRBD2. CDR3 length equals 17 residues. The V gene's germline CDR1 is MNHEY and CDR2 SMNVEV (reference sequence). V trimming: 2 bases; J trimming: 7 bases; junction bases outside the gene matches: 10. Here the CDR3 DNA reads TGTGCCAGCAGTTTACGGGGGACTAGCGGGAGACCGGGTGAGCAGTACTTC. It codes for CASSLRGTSGRPGEQYF.

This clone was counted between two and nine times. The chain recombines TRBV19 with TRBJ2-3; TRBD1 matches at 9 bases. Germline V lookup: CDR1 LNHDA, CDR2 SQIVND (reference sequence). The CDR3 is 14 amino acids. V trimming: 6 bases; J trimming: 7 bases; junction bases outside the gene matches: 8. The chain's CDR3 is CASRPGTGSHTQYF. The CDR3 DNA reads TGTGCCAGTAGACCCGGGACAGGGTCACATACGCAGTATTTT.

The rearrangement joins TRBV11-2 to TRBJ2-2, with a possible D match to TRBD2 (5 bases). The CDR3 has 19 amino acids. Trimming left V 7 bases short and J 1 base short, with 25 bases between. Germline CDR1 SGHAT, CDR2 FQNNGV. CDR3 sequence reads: CASIRSLDLGLRNTGELFF. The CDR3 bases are TGTGCCAGCATCCGGTCGTTGGACTTGGGGTTGAGGAACACCGGGGAGCTGTTTTTT.

The DNA of the CDR3 is TGTGCCACCTCATCGGAGGCCACCGGGGAGCTGTTTTTT. It encodes CATSSEATGELFF. The chain employs TRBV24-1 and TRBJ2-2, with D perhaps matching TRBD2 (5 bases). The germline gives CDR1 KGHDR, CDR2 SFDVKD. The length of the CDR3 is 13 residues. Trimming cost V 9 bases and J 4 bases, with 11 bases left between them.

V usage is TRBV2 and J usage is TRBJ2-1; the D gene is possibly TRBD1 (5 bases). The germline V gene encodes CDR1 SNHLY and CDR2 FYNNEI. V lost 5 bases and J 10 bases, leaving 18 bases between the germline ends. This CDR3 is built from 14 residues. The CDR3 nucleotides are TGTGCCAGCAGTCCCCCTGGGTCTAGGGGAGAGCAGTTCTTC. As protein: CASSPPGSRGEQFF.

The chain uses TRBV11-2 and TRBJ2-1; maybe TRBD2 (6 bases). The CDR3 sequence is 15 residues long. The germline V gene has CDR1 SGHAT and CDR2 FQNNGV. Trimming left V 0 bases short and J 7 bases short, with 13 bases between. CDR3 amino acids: CASSLDSWRGNEQFF. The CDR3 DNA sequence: TGTGCCAGCAGCTTAGATTCGTGGCGGGGTAATGAGCAGTTCTTC.

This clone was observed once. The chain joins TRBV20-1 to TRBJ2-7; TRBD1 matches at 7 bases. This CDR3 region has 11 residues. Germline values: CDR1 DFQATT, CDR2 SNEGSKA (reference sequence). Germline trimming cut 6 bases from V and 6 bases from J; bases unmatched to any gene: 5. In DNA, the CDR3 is TGCAGTGCAGGACCAGGGGGCGAGCAGTACTTC. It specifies CSAGPGGEQYF.

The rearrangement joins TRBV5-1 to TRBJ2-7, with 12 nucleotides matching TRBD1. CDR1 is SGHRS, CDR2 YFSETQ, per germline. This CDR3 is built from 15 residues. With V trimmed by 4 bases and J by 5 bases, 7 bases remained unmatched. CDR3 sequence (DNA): TGCGCCAGCAGCCGGACCGGGACAGGGGGCAACGAGCAGTACTTC. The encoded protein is CASSRTGTGGNEQYF.

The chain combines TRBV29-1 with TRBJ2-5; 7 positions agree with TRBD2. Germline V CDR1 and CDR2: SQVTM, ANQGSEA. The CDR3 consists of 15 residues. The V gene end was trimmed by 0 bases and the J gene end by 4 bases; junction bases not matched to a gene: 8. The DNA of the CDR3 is TGCAGCGTTGAAGATCAGTGGGGGGGAGGAGAGACCCAGTACTTC. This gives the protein CSVEDQWGGGETQYF.